The source of this TCR beta chain is a study of cytomegalovirus exposure and HLA in healthy donors. Study-level findings and limits: Cytomegalovirus association was assigned to about 150 TCR beta chains. An ancestry cluster, one associated with Asian ancestry, reportedly showed fewer N-insertions than the roughly 670-donor mean in a later analysis.

Healthy bone marrow donors supplied every sample. The study sampled nominally healthy donors, though unrecorded immune exposures were likely. After removal of 8 bases from V and 2 bases from J, the junction contained 7 bases not matched to a gene. The germline CDR1 and CDR2 sequences are SGHRS and YFSETQ. CDR3 length: 14 residues. As for this clone: The antigen is not known.

The PCR made use of 60 Vbeta and 13 Jbeta primers. Libraries were prepared by immunoSEQ multiplex PCR; TCRdb keeps only in-frame clonotypes and omits some of them. This table holds about 170,000 clones, 70% to 90% found once. Sequenced: PBMCs. This clonotype was sampled from a man between 25 and 39 years old in good health and CMV-seropositive. The chain is built from TRBV5-1 and TRBJ2-1; TRBD1 agrees at 7 bases. The CDR3 coding sequence is TGCGCCAGTAGACAGGGTGAAACCTACAATGAGCAGTTCTTC. Protein sequence: CASRQGETYNEQFF. Variable domain in full (rest from reference TRBV5-1 and TRBJ2-1): KAGVTQTPRYLIKTRGQQVTLSCSPISGHRSVSWYQQTPGQGLQFLFEYFSETQRNKGNFPGRFSGRQFSNSRSEMNVSTLELGDSALYLCASRQGETYNEQFFGPGTRLTVL.